A single sample gave rise to the 15 T cell receptor beta chains below, sequenced in a study of CD8 T cells in ankylosing spondylitis. Each CDR3 protein gets one entry after TCRdb re-called the 5' RACE reads with MiXCR. Here the sample spans 250,000 to 300,000 distinct CDR3 sequences, 15% to 20% being singletons. Sequencing was carried out using blood, either unsorted or a sorted T cell fraction (not recorded which). The receptors were gathered from a male donor with ankylosing spondylitis or in good health (not recorded which).

This clonotype was detected only a few times. CDR3 nucleotide sequence: TGTGCCAGCAGGGCCCTCAGCGGAGCCGGGGAGCTGTTTTTT. Protein: CASRALSGAGELFF. V and J are TRBV2 and TRBJ2-2; TRBD2 might be the D (5 bases). CDR1 is SNHLY and CDR2 is FYNNEI in the germline V gene. The CDR3 is 14 residues long. The V and J ends lost 6 bases and 6 bases respectively, with 14 bases between them. The full variable domain, in which reference TRBV2 and TRBJ2-2 provide the parts outside the CDR3, is EPEVTQTPSHQVTQMGQEVILRCVPISNHLYFYWYRQILGQKVEFLVSFYNNEISEKSEIFDDQFSVERPDGSNFTLKIRSTKLEDSAMYFCASRALSGAGELFFGEGSRLTVL.

In this sample, this clonotype turned up a few times. The genes are TRBV27 and TRBJ2-3; D might be TRBD2 (6 bases). The germline CDR1 and CDR2 sequences are MNHEY and SMNVEV (reference sequence). Between the trimmed V and J ends, which lost 3 bases and 6 bases, there was a span of 16 bases. The CDR3 sequence is 15 residues long. CDR3 sequence (DNA): TGTGCCAGCAGTTTGATTGGGGGGAGGTCCGATACGCAGTATTTT. It encodes CASSLIGGRSDTQYF.

This clonotype was seen ten or more times. This chain uses TRBV10-3 with TRBJ1-6; D ambiguous. The V gene's germline CDR1 is ENHRY and CDR2 SYGVKD. Deletions cut 4 bases from V and 5 bases from J, with 6 bases between. The CDR3 consists of 13 residues. The chain's CDR3 is CAISVNDNSPLHF. CDR3 DNA sequence: TGTGCCATCAGTGTAAATGATAATTCACCCCTCCACTTT.

CDR3 residues: CASRPGKTDTQYF. The CDR3 bases are TGCGCCAGCAGACCGGGGAAGACAGATACGCAGTATTTT. The chain combines TRBV5-1 with TRBJ2-3; D perhaps matches TRBD2 (5 bases). Germline CDR1 reads SGHRS; CDR2 reads YFSETQ. The CDR3 has 13 amino acids. V was trimmed by 5 bases and J by 3 bases, leaving 10 bases between them. Variable domain in full (rest from reference TRBV5-1 and TRBJ2-3): KAGVTQTPRYLIKTRGQQVTLSCSPISGHRSVSWYQQTPGQGLQFLFEYFSETQRNKGNFPGRFSGRQFSNSRSEMNVSTLELGDSALYLCASRPGKTDTQYFGPGTRLTVL.

This clonotype is labeled medium-sized. CDR3 region: CASSSRTAREQFF. In nucleotides, the CDR3 is TGTGCCAGCAGTTCAAGGACGGCCAGGGAGCAGTTCTTC. The chain carries TRBV27 and TRBJ2-1; D unresolved. V lost 4 bases and J 10 bases, leaving 14 bases between the germline ends. From germline, CDR1 is MNHEY and CDR2 SMNVEV (reference sequence). The CDR3 contains 13 residues.

This clonotype has just a few counts. The chain employs TRBV27 and TRBJ1-6; D remains ambiguous. V was trimmed by 3 bases and J by 0 bases, leaving 9 bases between them. The CDR3 loop spans 16 amino acids. Germline CDR1 reads MNHEY; CDR2 reads SMNVEV (reference sequence). The CDR3 coding sequence is TGTGCCAGCAGTTTGGTGTCAGCCTCCTATAATTCACCCCTCCACTTT. Translated: CASSLVSASYNSPLHF.

This clonotype showed up just a few times. This chain joins TRBV18 and TRBJ1-4; TRBD1 matches at 7 bases. V was clipped by 3 bases and J by 5 bases; unmatched bases: 12. CDR1 KGHSH and CDR2 LQKENI come from the germline V gene. The CDR3 extends over 17 amino acids. CDR3 nucleotides: TGTGCCAGCTCACCGATGAGACAGGGAGACGGCAATGAAAAACTGTTTTTT. Translated, it gives CASSPMRQGDGNEKLFF.

The V call is TRBV24-1, the J call TRBJ2-2; the D gene is possibly TRBD1 (5 bases). Germline CDR1 reads KGHDR; CDR2 reads SFDVKD. This CDR3 has 15 amino acids. V gave up 9 bases and J gave up 0 bases, with 13 bases separating them. The CDR3 reads CATQGGAANTGELFF. Here the CDR3 DNA reads TGTGCCACCCAGGGTGGGGCAGCGAACACCGGGGAGCTGTTTTTT.

This clonotype has only a few counts. The J gene is TRBJ1-1, the V gene TRBV29-1; D remains ambiguous. This CDR3 is built from 10 residues. The germline V gene has CDR1 SQVTM and CDR2 ANQGSEA. V dropped 6 bases and J dropped 1 base, with 3 bases sitting between them. CDR3 sequence reads: CSVANTEAFF. CDR3 DNA sequence: TGCAGCGTGGCGAACACTGAAGCTTTCTTT.

The V call is TRBV12-3 or TRBV12-4, the J call TRBJ2-3, with D perhaps matching TRBD1 or TRBD2 (5 bases each). V was shortened by 4 bases and J by 6 bases, with 11 bases between the two germline ends. The CDR3 has 13 amino acids. CDR3 nucleotide sequence: TGTGCCAGCAGTTGGGGGACCTCGGATACGCAGTATTTT. Its translation: CASSWGTSDTQYF.

This chain uses TRBV25-1 with TRBJ2-3; D is unresolved. Germline V gene sequence: CDR1 MGHDK, CDR2 SYGVNS. The CDR3 contains 11 residues. Trimming took 9 bases from V and 4 from J, leaving 8 bases between them. The CDR3 protein is CASTGADTQYF. CDR3 bases: TGTGCCAGTACTGGCGCAGATACGCAGTATTTT.

The chain couples TRBV7-8 to TRBJ2-3, with 7 bases fitting TRBD2. Germline lookup yields CDR1 SGHVS and CDR2 FQNEAQ. This CDR3 is 17 amino acids long. The J segment lost 4 bases and the V segment lost 0 bases, leaving 10 bases of the junction unmatched. CDR3 sequence reads: CASSLAATSRWSDTQYF. In DNA form, the CDR3 reads TGTGCCAGCAGCTTAGCTGCGACTAGCCGTTGGTCAGATACGCAGTATTTT.

V gene TRBV5-7 combines with J gene TRBJ2-3, with 8 bases aligning to TRBD2. TRBV5-7 carries the ORF label, with uncertain function. The CDR3 has 14 residues. V lost 2 bases and J lost 2; bases outside the gene matches: 1. The CDR3 DNA sequence: TGTGCCAGCAGCTTCGGGGGGGTCACAGATACGCAGTATTTT. Its protein product is CASSFGGVTDTQYF.

There are many counts of this clonotype. The rearrangement joins TRBV20-1 to TRBJ2-7; TRBD1 or TRBD2 may be the D gene (5 bases each). The CDR3 is 12 amino acids. V was pared by 2 bases and J by 9 bases, with 14 bases between. Germline CDR1 DFQATT, CDR2 SNEGSKA (reference sequence). The DNA of the CDR3 is TGCAGTGCTAGACGGGACCCCGTTGGGCAGTACGTC. It encodes CSARRDPVGQYV.

This clonotype was observed a handful of times. The rearrangement joins TRBV7-6 to TRBJ2-1; 8 nucleotides match TRBD2. This CDR3 has 18 amino acids. Per the germline V gene, CDR1 is SGHVS and CDR2 is FNYEAQ. Germline trimming cut 1 base from V and 8 bases from J; bases unmatched to any gene: 16. CDR3 residues: CASSLVGGSGTRTDEQFF. The CDR3 DNA reads as TGTGCCAGCAGCTTAGTAGGGGGGTCCGGGACTAGGACTGATGAGCAGTTCTTC.